This record concerns one TCR beta chain sequence. Its antigen is still unknown. The data stem from a study of T cell responses to AZD1222 COVID-19 vaccine. As for the study in general: The study pooled second doses at about 4 or about 12 weeks.

Study-wide findings and caveats: Targeting of unmutated variant regions was reportedly seen in nearly half of spike-specific TCRs. Vaccination with two AZD1222 doses was followed by a rise in Spike-specific TCR breadth and depth.

The CDR3 has 16 amino acids. Germline V gives CDR1 KGHDR, CDR2 SFDVKD. V was clipped by 1 base and J by 5 bases; unmatched bases: 3. Method: immunoSEQ multiplex PCR; TCRdb's copy keeps in-frame clones and lacks some. The sample lists more than 150,000 clones; 85% to 90% were seen once. The sequencing here drew on peripheral blood, taken on day 0 of AZD1222 vaccination. The chain uses TRBV24-1 and TRBJ2-1; 11 bases fit TRBD2. The receptor's source is an adult in good health. CDR3: CATSDFPTSGNNEQFF. The CDR3 DNA sequence: TGTGCCACCAGTGATTTTCCGACTAGCGGGAACAATGAGCAGTTCTTC.